Listed below are T cell receptor beta chains from one sample, sequenced in a study of cytomegalovirus exposure and HLA in healthy donors. Sequencing used immunoSEQ multiplex PCR; TCRdb keeps in-frame clones, though not all of them. The top ten clones hold over 6.5% of a sample with about 140,000 clones, under 10% of them seen once. The sample comprised PBMCs. The receptor set was obtained from a woman in her forties in good health and CMV-seropositive. CDR3s include the opening cysteine and the closing phenylalanine or tryptophan. Fields, in order: V gene, D gene, J gene, clone size, CDR3 DNA, CDR3 protein. D genes are given only for firm matches. Where a row states a size, it is once, few, many or the class of an expanded clone; other rows omit it.

TRBV5-1	TRBD2	TRBJ2-1	few	TGCGCCAGCAGCCCCATAGCGGGGGGTTATGAGCAGTTCTTC	CASSPIAGGYEQFF
TRBV7-8	-	TRBJ1-6	-	TGTGCCAGCAGCTTAGGGACAGCGCTAAATTCACCCCTCCACTTT	CASSLGTALNSPLHF
TRBV5-1	-	TRBJ1-2	few	TGCGCCAGCAGCTTGGTGGGAGCAGATGGCTACACCTTC	CASSLVGADGYTF
TRBV19	-	TRBJ1-5	once	TGTGCCAGTAGTATAGGACAGGTCGGTCAGCCCCAGCATTTT	CASSIGQVGQPQHF
TRBV9	-	TRBJ2-3	-	TGTGCCAGCAGCCCTCGGGGCGGGGGCGAGGATACGCAGTATTTT	CASSPRGGGEDTQYF
TRBV27	-	TRBJ2-7	few	TGTGCCAGCAGTTTAGGGGCAGGCCCCAACTACGAGCAGTACTTC	CASSLGAGPNYEQYF
TRBV27	-	TRBJ1-4	-	TGTGCCAGCAGCGGACGGGATAATGAAAAACTGTTTTTT	CASSGRDNEKLFF
TRBV5-1	-	TRBJ2-2	few	TGCGCCAGCAGCTCTCAGACAGGAGTTTACCCCGGGGAGCTGTTTTTT	CASSSQTGVYPGELFF
TRBV5-1	-	TRBJ2-1	-	TGCGCCAGCAGCTTGGGGCTTTCCAATGAGCAGTTCTTC	CASSLGLSNEQFF
TRBV7-8	TRBD1	TRBJ1-6	-	TGTGCCAGCAGATTGGGACAGGGCAATTCACCCCTCCACTTT	CASRLGQGNSPLHF
TRBV5-6	-	TRBJ2-6	few	TGTGCCAGCAGCTTGTGGCAGGGGAGCTCTGGGGCCAACGTCCTGACTTTC	CASSLWQGSSGANVLTF
TRBV9	TRBD2	TRBJ2-7	-	TGTGCCAGCAGCGTAGGGCTAGCGGGGTACGAGCAGTACTTC	CASSVGLAGYEQYF
TRBV6-5	TRBD1	TRBJ2-7	few	TGTGCCAGCAGACTAGGGACAGGGAGAGGGTACGAGCAGTACTTC	CASRLGTGRGYEQYF
TRBV5-5	-	TRBJ1-4	-	TGTGCCAGCAGCTTAGAGGTGGATTGGAAACTGTTTTTT	CASSLEVDWKLFF
TRBV7-3	TRBD2	TRBJ2-3	-	TGTGCCAGCAGCTTATCGGCCCAGCAGCCGAGATTAGCGGGTTTTAAAGATACGCAGTATTTT	CASSLSAQQPRLAGFKDTQYF
TRBV5-3	TRBD2	TRBJ2-7	few	TGTGCCAGAAGCTTGGAGGCAGGCGCGGCGGGGGTCTACGAGCAGTACTTC	CARSLEAGAAGVYEQYF
TRBV11-2	TRBD1	TRBJ2-1	-	TGTGCCAGCAGCTTGGACAGGAACTACAATGAGCAGTTCTTC	CASSLDRNYNEQFF
TRBV6-5	-	TRBJ2-3	few	TGTGCCAGCAGTTACGGCGGGGTCACAGATACGCAGTATTTT	CASSYGGVTDTQYF
TRBV6-1	-	TRBJ2-3	-	TGTGCCAGCAGTGTACCCAGCGCTAGCACAGATACGCAGTATTTT	CASSVPSASTDTQYF
TRBV5-4	-	TRBJ1-3	-	TGTGCCAGCAGCTTGGCAGGGCCCTCTGGAAACACCATATATTTT	CASSLAGPSGNTIYF
TRBV7-2	-	TRBJ2-3	-	TGTGCCAGCAGCTTAGGGGGAGCTAGCACAGATACGCAGTATTTT	CASSLGGASTDTQYF
TRBV7-9	-	TRBJ2-5	few	TGTGCCAGCAGCTTAGACCTACAGTGGTTAGAGACCCAGTACTTC	CASSLDLQWLETQYF
TRBV6-5	TRBD1	TRBJ1-2	-	TGTGCCAGCAGTTACATGGGACAGAACTATGGCTACACCTTC	CASSYMGQNYGYTF
TRBV2	-	TRBJ2-2	few	TGTGCCAGCAGTCCTCAAGGAGGGAACACCGGGGAGCTGTTTTTT	CASSPQGGNTGELFF
TRBV7-2	TRBD1	TRBJ2-7	-	TGTGCCAGCAGTATCGGGACAGGGATATACTACGAGCAGTACTTC	CASSIGTGIYYEQYF
TRBV7-6	TRBD1	TRBJ1-2	-	TGTGCCAGCAGCTTAGGGACAGGGGGCTATGGCTACACCTTC	CASSLGTGGYGYTF
TRBV14	-	TRBJ2-3	-	TGTGCCAGCAGCCAGAGGGCTCGGGATACGCAGTATTTT	CASSQRARDTQYF
TRBV10-3	-	TRBJ2-7	few	TGTGCCATCAGTGGGGAGCGGGTATATCGCTACGAGCAGTACTTC	CAISGERVYRYEQYF
TRBV27	-	TRBJ2-1	-	TGTGCCAGCAGTTTTAGCCTCTATGCCTACAATGAGCAGTTCTTC	CASSFSLYAYNEQFF
TRBV19	-	TRBJ1-1	few	TGTGCCAGCGATTGGGGGACATTGAACACTGAAGCTTTCTTT	CASDWGTLNTEAFF
TRBV2	-	TRBJ1-5	few	TGTGCCAGCAGTGGCAGCGCTAATCAGCCCCAGCATTTT	CASSGSANQPQHF
TRBV19	TRBD2	TRBJ2-3	-	TGTGCCAGTAGTCTTCGGGGGGGATCTACAGATACGCAGTATTTT	CASSLRGGSTDTQYF
TRBV5-1	TRBD1	TRBJ1-4	few	TGCGCCAGCAGCCCACAGGGGAATAATGAAAAACTGTTTTTT	CASSPQGNNEKLFF
TRBV11-2	-	TRBJ2-2	few	TGTGCCAGCAGCTTAGCCGGGGCGAACACCGGGGAGCTGTTTTTT	CASSLAGANTGELFF
TRBV6-4	-	TRBJ2-3	-	TGTGCCAGCAGTGTGGGAACTACAGGGCCCGATACGCAGTATTTT	CASSVGTTGPDTQYF
TRBV4-3	-	TRBJ2-2	-	TGCGCCAGCAGCCCGCGATCCGGGGAGCTGTTTTTT	CASSPRSGELFF
TRBV5-1	TRBD2	TRBJ2-1	few	TGCGCCAGCAGCGTACTAGCGGGCTCCTACAATGAGCAGTTCTTC	CASSVLAGSYNEQFF
TRBV5-1	TRBD2	TRBJ2-2	few	TGCGCCAGCAGCTTCGGACTAGCGGGGGGCACCGGGGAGCTGTTTTTT	CASSFGLAGGTGELFF
TRBV7-7	TRBD2	TRBJ2-2	-	TGTGCCAGCAGCCCCCGGACTAGCGGGGGTCTCAACACCGGGGAGCTGTTTTTT	CASSPRTSGGLNTGELFF
TRBV5-1	TRBD1	TRBJ1-6	few	TGCGCCAGCAGCGTGACAGGGAATTCACCCCTCCACTTT	CASSVTGNSPLHF
TRBV5-4	TRBD1	TRBJ1-2	few	TGTGCCAGCAGCTCGCCGACAGGGGGCCATGGCTACACCTTC	CASSSPTGGHGYTF